This T cell receptor (beta chain) was recovered during a study of T cell changes during pregnancy in multiple sclerosis. This CDR3 region has 15 residues. Per the germline V gene, CDR1 is SGHRS and CDR2 is YFSETQ. V was pared by 4 bases and J by 0 bases, with 12 bases between. The method was immunoSEQ multiplex PCR; TCRdb's version includes in-frame clones alone and lacks a portion of them. The top ten hold approximately 2% of the sample, which has around 62,000 clones, around 90% seen once. Specimen: peripheral blood, collected in the second trimester of pregnancy. J is TRBJ2-3 and V is TRBV5-1; possible D gene TRBD1, 5 bases. This receptor was identified in a female donor in good health, enrolled as a control in a pregnancy study. Here the CDR3 DNA reads TGCGCCAGCAGCCTGACAGCACTTAGCACAGATACGCAGTATTTT. Its translation is CASSLTALSTDTQYF.